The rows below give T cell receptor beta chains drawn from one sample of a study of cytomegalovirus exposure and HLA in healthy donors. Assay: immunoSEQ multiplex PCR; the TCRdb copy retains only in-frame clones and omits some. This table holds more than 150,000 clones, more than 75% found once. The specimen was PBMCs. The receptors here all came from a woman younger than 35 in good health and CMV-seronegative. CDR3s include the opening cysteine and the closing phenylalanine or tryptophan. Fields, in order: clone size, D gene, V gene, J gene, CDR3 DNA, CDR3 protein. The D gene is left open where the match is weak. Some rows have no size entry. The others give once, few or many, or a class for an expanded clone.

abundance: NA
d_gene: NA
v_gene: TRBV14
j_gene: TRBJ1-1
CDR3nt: TGTGCCAGCAGCCAAGCCCTTTTTATTGCAGATGCGAACACTGAAGCTTTCTTT
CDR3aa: CASSQALFIADANTEAFF

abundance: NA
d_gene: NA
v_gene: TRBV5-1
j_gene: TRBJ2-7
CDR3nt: TGCGCCAGCAGCTCACTGACAGGAATCTCCTACGAGCAGTACTTC
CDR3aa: CASSSLTGISYEQYF

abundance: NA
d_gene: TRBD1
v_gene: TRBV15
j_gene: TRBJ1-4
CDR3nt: TGTGCCACCAGCAGAGTTACAGGGGGCCAAAAACTGTTTTTT
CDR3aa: CATSRVTGGQKLFF

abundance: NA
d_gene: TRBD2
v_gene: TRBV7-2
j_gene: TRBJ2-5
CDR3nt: TGTGCCAGCAGCTTAGGTCGGGCTACTAGCGGGAGGGCTCGGGAGACCCAGTACTTC
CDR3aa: CASSLGRATSGRARETQYF

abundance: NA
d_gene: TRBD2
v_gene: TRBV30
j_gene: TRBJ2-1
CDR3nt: TGTGCCTGGAGTGGTCGGCGGGGGGTCTACAATGAGCAGTTCTTC
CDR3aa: CAWSGRRGVYNEQFF

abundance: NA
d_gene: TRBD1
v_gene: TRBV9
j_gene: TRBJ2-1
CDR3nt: TGTGCCAGCAGCGTAGAGCGGACAGGTTACAATGAGCAGTTCTTC
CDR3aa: CASSVERTGYNEQFF

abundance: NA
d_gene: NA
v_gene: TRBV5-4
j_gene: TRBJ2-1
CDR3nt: TGTGCCAGCAGCTTGGGTGGGGGGGCGACCTACAATGAGCAGTTCTTC
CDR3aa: CASSLGGGATYNEQFF

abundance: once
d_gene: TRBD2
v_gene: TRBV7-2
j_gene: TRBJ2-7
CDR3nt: TGTGCCAGCAGCTTAGCGGGAGGGGAGCCCTACTACTACGAGCAGTACTTC
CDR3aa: CASSLAGGEPYYYEQYF

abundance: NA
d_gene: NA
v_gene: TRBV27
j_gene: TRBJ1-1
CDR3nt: TGTGCCAGCAGTAGCAGGGGGAACACTGAAGCTTTCTTT
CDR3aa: CASSSRGNTEAFF

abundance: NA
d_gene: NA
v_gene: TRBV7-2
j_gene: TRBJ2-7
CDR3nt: TGTGCCAGCAGCTTATTCCTTCGTGGGGCGAACGAGCAGTACTTC
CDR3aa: CASSLFLRGANEQYF

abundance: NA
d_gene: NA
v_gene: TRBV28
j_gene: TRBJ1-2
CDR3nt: TGTGCCAGCAGATACCGGGGAACGGGCTACACCTTC
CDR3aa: CASRYRGTGYTF

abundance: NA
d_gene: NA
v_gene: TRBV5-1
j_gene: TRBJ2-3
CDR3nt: TGCGCCAGCAGCCAGGGACAAAATACGCAGTATTTT
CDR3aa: CASSQGQNTQYF

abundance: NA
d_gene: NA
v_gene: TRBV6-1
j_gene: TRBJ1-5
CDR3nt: TGTGCCAGCACGAGCGGGGATAGCAATCAGCCCCAGCATTTT
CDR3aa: CASTSGDSNQPQHF

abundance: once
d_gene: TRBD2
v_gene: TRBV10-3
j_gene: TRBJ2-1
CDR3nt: TGTGCCATCACCGCTAGCGGGGGCCCCTCCTACAATGAGCAGTTCTTC
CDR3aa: CAITASGGPSYNEQFF

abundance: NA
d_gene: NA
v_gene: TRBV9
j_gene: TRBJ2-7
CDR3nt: TGTGCCAGCAGCATAAACAGTTACTCCTACGAGCAGTACTTC
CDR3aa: CASSINSYSYEQYF

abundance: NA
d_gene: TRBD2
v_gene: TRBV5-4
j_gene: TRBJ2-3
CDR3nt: TGTGCCAGCAGCCTACTAGCGGGTAGAGATACGCAGTATTTT
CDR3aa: CASSLLAGRDTQYF

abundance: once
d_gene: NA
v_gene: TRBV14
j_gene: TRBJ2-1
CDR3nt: TGTGCCAGCAGCCGAGGAGTCAATGAGCAGTTCTTC
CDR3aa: CASSRGVNEQFF

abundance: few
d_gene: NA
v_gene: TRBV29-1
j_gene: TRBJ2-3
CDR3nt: TGCAGCGTGGGGGCCGATAGCACAGATACGCAGTATTTT
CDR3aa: CSVGADSTDTQYF